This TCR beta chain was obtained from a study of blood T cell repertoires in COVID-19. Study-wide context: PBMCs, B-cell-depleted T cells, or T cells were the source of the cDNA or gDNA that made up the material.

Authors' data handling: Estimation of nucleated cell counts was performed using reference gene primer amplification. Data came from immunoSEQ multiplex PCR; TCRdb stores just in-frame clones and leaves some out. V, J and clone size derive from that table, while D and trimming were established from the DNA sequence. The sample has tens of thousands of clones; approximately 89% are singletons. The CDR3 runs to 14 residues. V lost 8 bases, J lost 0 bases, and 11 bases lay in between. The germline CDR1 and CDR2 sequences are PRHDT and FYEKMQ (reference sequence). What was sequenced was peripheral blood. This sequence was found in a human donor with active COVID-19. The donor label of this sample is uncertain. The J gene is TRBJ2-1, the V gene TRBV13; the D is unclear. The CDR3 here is CASSTAVSYNEQFF. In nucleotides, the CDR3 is TGTGCCAGCTCAACGGCGGTCTCCTACAATGAGCAGTTCTTC.